This TCR beta chain was sequenced for a study of molecular identifiers for immune sequencing clone quantification. Study as a whole: Four portions were sequenced after RNA from roughly 18,000 or 92,000 naive CD8 cells was split five ways in replicates.

MiXCR, applied by TCRdb to the PCR reads, yields one record per CDR3 protein. The data show about half a million distinct CDR3 sequences, 20% to 25% seen once. Preparation of naive CD8 libraries involved roughly 18,000 to 1,100,000 sorted cells and 10%, 30% or 50% RNA. Germline V gene data show CDR1 as SGHDT and CDR2 as YYEEEE. Deletions cut 0 bases from V and 6 bases from J, with 7 bases between. CDR3 length: 12 residues. Overall study findings and caveats: Jurkat TCR RNA spiked in from one cell reportedly remained identifiable amid roughly 940,000 naive cells. Over 99% of CMV-specific effector molecules, but under 1% of naive ones, were in clones above 20 copies.

This clonotype was recorded many times. Its antigen is still unknown. J is TRBJ2-7 and V is TRBV5-6; D unclear. The TCR originated in a human donor in good health. Some libraries in this study had Jurkat cell RNA spiked in. Sequencing was performed on naive CD8+ T cells from blood, with Jurkat cell RNA spiked in. Subset defined: FACS-sorted CD8+CD4-CCR7+CD45RA+ naive T cells. The CDR3 sequence: CASSLGVVEQYF. The CDR3 DNA sequence: TGTGCCAGCAGCTTGGGGGTGGTCGAGCAGTACTTC. Full variable domain (outside the CDR3, taken from reference TRBV5-6 and TRBJ2-7): DAGVTQSPTHLIKTRGQQVTLRCSPKSGHDTVSWYQQALGQGPQFIFQYYEEEERQRGNFPDRFSGHQFPNYSSELNVNALLLGDSALYLCASSLGVVEQYFGPGTRLTVT.